Listed here are 20 T cell receptor beta chains from one sample, sequenced in a study of cytotoxic CD8 clonotypes in ibrutinib-treated CLL. Clones were sequenced by immunoSEQ multiplex PCR, and TCRdb holds only the in-frame ones, with some missing. The top ten clones hold approximately 30% of a sample with tens of thousands of clones, approximately 53% of them seen once. Sequenced material: PBMCs, taken after 12 months of ibrutinib treatment. These receptors were taken from a human donor with chronic lymphocytic leukemia.

This chain uses TRBV27 with TRBJ2-5, with 10 bases fitting TRBD2. Germline CDR1 and CDR2: MNHEY and SMNVEV (reference sequence). Losses at the gene ends were 1 base for V and 4 bases for J; bases not matched to a gene: 9. CDR3 length: 17 amino acids. The chain's CDR3 is CASSLLASGRSVETQYF. CDR3 in DNA: TGTGCCAGCAGTTTATTGGCTAGCGGGAGATCTGTAGAGACCCAGTACTTC.

The chain combines TRBV5-1 with TRBJ2-4; 14 bases agree with TRBD2. CDR1 SGHRS and CDR2 YFSETQ come from the germline V gene. The CDR3 extends over 19 amino acids. The ends lost 0 bases at V and 6 bases at J; junction bases unmatched: 11. The CDR3, as DNA: TGCGCCAGCAGCTTGGTTCCGGGACTAGCGGGAGATAAGGGAAACATTCAGTACTTC. The encoded protein is CASSLVPGLAGDKGNIQYF.

This clone was seen a few times. The chain links TRBV6-5 to TRBJ2-5, with 7 bases identical to TRBD1. Germline V gives CDR1 MNHEY, CDR2 SVGAGI. J was trimmed by 0 bases and V by 2 bases; bases with no gene match: 3. This CDR3 spans 15 amino acids. The CDR3 sequence is CASSYGDSYQETQYF. CDR3 sequence (DNA): TGTGCCAGCAGTTACGGGGACAGCTACCAAGAGACCCAGTACTTC.

This chain uses TRBV10-3 with TRBJ1-2, with D uncertain. V shed 3 bases and J shed 4 bases, with 12 bases lying between them. The CDR3 length is 14 residues. Germline V lookup: CDR1 ENHRY, CDR2 SYGVKD. CDR3 sequence reads: CAISEEQDSYGYTF. The CDR3 DNA reads as TGTGCCATCAGTGAAGAGCAGGATAGCTATGGCTACACCTTC.

The rearrangement links TRBV4-1 to TRBJ2-3; 8 bases fit TRBD2. CDR3 length equals 15 residues. The J segment lost 6 bases and the V segment lost 4 bases, leaving 9 bases of the junction unmatched. Germline-derived CDR1 and CDR2 are MGHRA and YSYEKL. The CDR3 here is CASSPVTGRGDTQYF. The CDR3 DNA reads as TGCGCCAGCAGCCCCGTCACCGGGAGGGGGGATACGCAGTATTTT.

V usage is TRBV6-1 and J usage is TRBJ1-4; D is unclear. CDR3 length: 11 amino acids. Per germline, CDR1 MNHNS and CDR2 SASEGT. V was pared by 6 bases and J by 10 bases, with 9 bases between. CDR3 in DNA: TGTGCCAGCAGCCCGATTGGAAAACTGTTTTTT. Residues: CASSPIGKLFF.

The J gene is TRBJ2-7, the V gene TRBV6-1; D unresolved. The V gene lost 8 bases and the J gene lost 0 bases, with 8 bases spanning the gap. Germline CDR1 reads MNHNS; CDR2 reads SASEGT. CDR3 length: 12 residues. The CDR3 is CASLGFSYEQYF. Written as DNA, the CDR3 is TGTGCCAGCTTGGGCTTCTCCTACGAGCAGTACTTC.

The rearrangement joins TRBV27 to TRBJ2-7; tentative D call: TRBD1 (6 bases). CDR1 and CDR2 from the germline V gene are MNHEY and SMNVEV (reference sequence). V lost 4 bases and J 3 bases, leaving 7 bases between the germline ends. The length of the CDR3 is 12 residues. CDR3: CASSSGVYEQYF. As DNA, the CDR3 is TGTGCCAGCAGTTCAGGGGTCTACGAGCAGTACTTC.

The chain recombines TRBV19 with TRBJ2-5, with D possibly being TRBD1 or TRBD2 (5 bases each). CDR3 size: 15 residues. V gave up 5 bases and J gave up 5 bases, with 18 bases separating them. Germline V gene data show CDR1 as LNHDA and CDR2 as SQIVND (reference sequence). The CDR3 here is CASSPTVGGRETQYF. CDR3 DNA: TGTGCCAGTAGTCCCACGGTTGGGGGTCGGGAGACCCAGTACTTC.

The sample holds a few counts of this clone. The chain is built from TRBV5-1 and TRBJ2-1; no clear D. Deletions cut 4 bases from V and 5 bases from J, with 7 bases between. CDR1 SGHRS and CDR2 YFSETQ come from the germline V gene. The CDR3 has 12 amino acids. CDR3 nucleotides: TGCGCCAGCAGCATAAGCGACAATGAGCAGTTCTTC. Protein sequence: CASSISDNEQFF.

The V and J genes are TRBV30 and TRBJ2-7, with D perhaps TRBD1 or TRBD2 (7 bases each). Germline V lookup: CDR1 GTSNPN, CDR2 SVGIG (reference sequence). The CDR3 loop spans 15 amino acids. V lost 3 bases and J 6 bases, leaving 21 bases between the germline ends. As DNA, the CDR3 is TGTGCCTGGAGATCAGGGGGAGGGCCAGGGTTCGAGCAGTACTTC. Protein sequence: CAWRSGGGPGFEQYF. The full variable domain, its missing parts supplied by reference TRBV30 and TRBJ2-7, is SQTIHQWPATLVQPVGSPLSLECTVEGTSNPNLYWYRQAAGRGLQLLFYSVGIGQISSEVPQNLSASRPQDRQFILSSKKLLLSDSGFYLCAWRSGGGPGFEQYFGPGTRLTVT.

This clone was observed a single time. The chain carries TRBV28 and TRBJ1-2; a weak D match, TRBD1 (5 bases). The CDR3 loop spans 16 amino acids. Germline CDR1 and CDR2: MDHEN and SYDVKM. The V end lost 8 bases, the J end lost 6 bases, and 25 bases lay between the germline ends. CDR3 nucleotide sequence: TGTGCCAGCGACAGTTCTGGGCATCTGATGGCGAATGGCTACACCTTC. Encoded protein: CASDSSGHLMANGYTF.

CDR3 nucleotides: TGTGCCAGCAGGGCCGGGACACCGCCCTACGAGCAGTACTTC. Amino acid sequence: CASRAGTPPYEQYF. The chain combines TRBV6-6 with TRBJ2-7; weak D call: TRBD1 (6 bases). V dropped 6 bases and J dropped 2 bases, with 14 bases sitting between them. This CDR3 comprises 14 residues. Germline CDR1 is MNHNY and CDR2 is SVGAGI (reference sequence).

The rearrangement links TRBV27 to TRBJ2-7; D is unresolved. Germline V lookup: CDR1 MNHEY, CDR2 SMNVEV (reference sequence). CDR3 length: 12 residues. The germline V and J ends were trimmed by 4 bases and 5 bases, with 9 bases remaining between them. The CDR3 DNA follows: TGTGCCAGCAGTTCCGGCATCCACGAGCAGTACTTC. This encodes CASSSGIHEQYF.

The chain couples TRBV18 to TRBJ2-7, with 12 bases aligning to TRBD2. With 3 bases clipped from V and 3 bases from J, the junction kept 9 bases outside the gene matches. Germline CDR1 and CDR2: KGHSH and LQKENI. The CDR3 covers 17 residues. The CDR3 DNA is TGTGCCAGCTCACCGCAATCTCTAGCGGGAGGGTACTACGAGCAGTACTTC. Protein sequence: CASSPQSLAGGYYEQYF.

The rearrangement joins TRBV2 to TRBJ1-1, with 9 bases lining up with TRBD1. CDR3 length: 16 amino acids. Trimming removed 8 bases from V and 1 base from J; junction bases left unmatched: 11. Germline V CDR1 and CDR2: SNHLY, FYNNEI. CDR3 DNA: TGTGCCAGCGGTACAGGGGGCGCTTTTGGGAACACTGAAGCTTTCTTT. Its protein product is CASGTGGAFGNTEAFF.

The chain combines TRBV19 with TRBJ1-4; no reliable D call. The CDR3 totals 14 residues. CDR1 and CDR2 (germline): LNHDA, SQIVND (reference sequence). Trimming took off 6 bases at V and 4 bases at J, with 12 bases between the two ends. CDR3: CASRPGMDNEKLFF. The DNA for the CDR3 is TGTGCCAGTAGGCCCGGAATGGATAATGAAAAACTGTTTTTT.

The V and J genes are TRBV11-2 and TRBJ2-6; the D is unclear. Germline lookup yields CDR1 SGHAT and CDR2 FQNNGV. The CDR3 is 16 amino acids. Deletions cut 1 base from V and 0 bases from J, with 7 bases between. CDR3 in DNA: TGTGCCAGCAGCTTAGTTAGCATCTCTGGGGCCAACGTCCTGACTTTC. Its translation is CASSLVSISGANVLTF.

The chain couples TRBV6-9 to TRBJ2-7; tentatively, D is TRBD1 or TRBD2 (5 bases each). Trimming pared 8 bases from V and 4 bases from J, leaving 15 bases between. Germline assignment: CDR1 MNHGY and CDR2 SVAAGI. The CDR3 is 13 amino acids. The CDR3 spells CASRAGWGYEQYF. For the CDR3, the DNA is TGTGCCAGCCGGGCAGGCTGGGGGTACGAGCAGTACTTC.

This clone was picked up a small number of times. The chain employs TRBV7-9 and TRBJ2-7; D call uncertain. This CDR3 is 12 amino acids long. Per germline, CDR1 SEHNR and CDR2 FQNEAQ (reference sequence). V lost 2 bases and J 5 bases, leaving 7 bases between the germline ends. In nucleotides, the CDR3 is TGTGCCAGCAGCTTAAAGTGGGACGAGCAGTACTTC. Translated, it gives CASSLKWDEQYF.